Reported below is one T cell receptor beta chain. V lost 2 bases, J lost 9 bases, and 5 bases stayed unmatched. This CDR3 is 14 amino acids long. Germline values: CDR1 SGDLS, CDR2 YYNGEE. The source of the sample is a study of CD8 T cells in Susac syndrome. RNA in amounts of about 0.5 to 1 ug was reverse transcribed with random hexamers. Amplification of the TCR beta CDR3 was carried out by immunoSEQ multiplex PCR, which spanned a total of 54 Vbeta and 13 Jbeta segments. MiXCR, run by TCRdb on the immunoSEQ multiplex PCR reads, gives a single entry per CDR3 protein. The sample lists 100,000 to 150,000 distinct CDR3 sequences, 90% to 95% occurring once. In blood CD8+ and CD4+ T cells, TCR beta underwent sequencing. The patients serving as multiple sclerosis controls were treatment-naive. They had stable or active relapsing-remitting disease and fulfilled revised McDonald criteria. TEMRA cells were enriched by FACS, while CD8+ and CD4+ T cells were obtained through a negative isolation that was performed magnetically.

The source material was CD8+ T cells from PBMCs. V is TRBV9 and J is TRBJ2-1, with 10 bases aligning to TRBD2. The receptor comes from a human donor with multiple sclerosis. CDR3 sequence reads: CASSVSGGAVEQFF. CDR3 nucleotides: TGTGCCAGCAGCGTGAGCGGGGGGGCCGTTGAGCAGTTCTTC.